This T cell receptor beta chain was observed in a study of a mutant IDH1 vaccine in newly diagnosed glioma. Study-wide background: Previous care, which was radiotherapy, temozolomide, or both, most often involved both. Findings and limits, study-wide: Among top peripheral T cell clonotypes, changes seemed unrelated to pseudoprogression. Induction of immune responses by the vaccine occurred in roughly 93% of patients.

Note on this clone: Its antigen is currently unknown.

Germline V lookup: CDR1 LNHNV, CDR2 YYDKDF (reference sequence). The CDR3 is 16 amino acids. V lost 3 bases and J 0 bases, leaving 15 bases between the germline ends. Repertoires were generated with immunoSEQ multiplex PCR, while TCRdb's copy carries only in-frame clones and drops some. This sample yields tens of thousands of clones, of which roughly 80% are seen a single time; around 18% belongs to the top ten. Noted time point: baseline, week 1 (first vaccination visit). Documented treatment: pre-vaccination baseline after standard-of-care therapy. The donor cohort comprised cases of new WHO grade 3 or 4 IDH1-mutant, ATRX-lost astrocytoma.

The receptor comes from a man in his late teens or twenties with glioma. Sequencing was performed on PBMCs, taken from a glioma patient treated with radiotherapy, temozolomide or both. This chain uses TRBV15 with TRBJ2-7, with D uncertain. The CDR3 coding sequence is TGTGCCACCAGCAGGTTACAGACGGTTAGCTCCTACGAGCAGTACTTC. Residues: CATSRLQTVSSYEQYF.